A selection of T cell receptor beta chains follows, all from one sample in a study of CD8 T cells in Susac syndrome. TCRdb re-called the immunoSEQ multiplex PCR reads through MiXCR, storing one row per CDR3 protein. The sample consists of some 120,000 distinct CDR3 sequences, around 94% of them appearing once. Material for sequencing was CD4+ T cells from PBMCs. The receptors were sampled from a human donor in good health. CDR3s include the opening cysteine and the closing phenylalanine or tryptophan.

j_gene | v_gene | CDR3aa
TRBJ2-7 | TRBV19 | CASSIRANYEQYF
TRBJ2-5 | TRBV6-2/TRBV6-3 | CASSSSTETQYF
TRBJ2-7 | TRBV20-1 | CSASLTSGPLGEQYF
TRBJ2-3 | TRBV6-6 | CASRSTEGTDTQYF
TRBJ1-1 | TRBV9 | CASSVFAGAGNTEAFF
TRBJ1-2 | TRBV6-1 | CASTERDRGDGYTF
TRBJ1-2 | TRBV20-1 | CSAREGRNNYGYTF
TRBJ1-1 | TRBV19 | CASSPDGTEAFF
TRBJ1-2 | TRBV29-1 | CSVGQGSPYYGYTF
TRBJ1-4 | TRBV2 | CASSDRVSGEKLFF
TRBJ2-5 | TRBV24-1 | CATMLAGVSETQYF